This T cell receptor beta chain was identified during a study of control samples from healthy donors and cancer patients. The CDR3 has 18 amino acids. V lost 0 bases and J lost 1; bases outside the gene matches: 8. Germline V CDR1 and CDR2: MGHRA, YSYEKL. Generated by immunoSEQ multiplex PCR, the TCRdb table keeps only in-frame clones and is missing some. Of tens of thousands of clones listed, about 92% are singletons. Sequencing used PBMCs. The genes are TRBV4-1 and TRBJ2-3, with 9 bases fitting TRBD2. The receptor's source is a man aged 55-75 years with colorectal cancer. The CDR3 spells CASSQDRRVAGGTDTQYF. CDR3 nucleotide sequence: TGCGCCAGCAGCCAAGATAGAAGGGTAGCGGGGGGCACAGATACGCAGTATTTT.